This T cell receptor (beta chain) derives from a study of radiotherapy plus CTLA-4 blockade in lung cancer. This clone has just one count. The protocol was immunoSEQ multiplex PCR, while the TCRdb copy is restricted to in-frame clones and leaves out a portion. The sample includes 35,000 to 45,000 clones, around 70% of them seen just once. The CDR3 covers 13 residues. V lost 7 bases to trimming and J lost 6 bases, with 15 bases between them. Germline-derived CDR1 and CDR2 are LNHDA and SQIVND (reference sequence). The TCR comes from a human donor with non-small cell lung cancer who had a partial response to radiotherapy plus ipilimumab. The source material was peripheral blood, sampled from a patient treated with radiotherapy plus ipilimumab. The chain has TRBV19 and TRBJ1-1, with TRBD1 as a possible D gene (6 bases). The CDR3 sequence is CASTSRTASEAFF. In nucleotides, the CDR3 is TGTGCCAGTACCTCCCGGACAGCCTCTGAAGCTTTCTTT.